The 20 T cell receptor beta chains below come from one sample, sequenced in a study of brain T cells in children with intractable seizures. Time point denoted: blood from clinic visit 5 months post-surgery; TSC patient then seizure free. Method: immunoSEQ multiplex PCR; TCRdb's copy keeps in-frame clones and lacks some. This table has about 350,000 clones, 93% appearing once. The sample in question was peripheral blood, obtained approximately 5 months after surgery. The origin of the receptors is a boy in the first two years of life with tuberous sclerosis and intractable seizures.

The chain has TRBV7-9 and TRBJ1-2; 9 nucleotides match TRBD1. CDR3 length equals 17 residues. Germline trimming cut 0 bases from V and 3 bases from J; bases unmatched to any gene: 8. The germline V gene has CDR1 SEHNR and CDR2 FQNEAQ (reference sequence). CDR3 bases: TGTGCCAGCAGCTTAGCGTGGGGGGACAGGGTGGACTATGGCTACACCTTC. Translating it yields CASSLAWGDRVDYGYTF.

This sequence joins TRBV7-6 and TRBJ2-5, with 8 bases fitting TRBD2. This CDR3 comprises 15 residues. V shed 3 bases, J shed 5 bases, and the junction held 8 bases outside the gene matches. Germline lookup yields CDR1 SGHVS and CDR2 FNYEAQ. The CDR3: CASSFWRGVGETQYF. DNA for the CDR3: TGTGCCAGCAGCTTTTGGCGGGGGGTAGGGGAGACCCAGTACTTC.

Of note for this clone: The same CDR3 arises from other DNA sequences in this sample as well. CDR3 loop: CASSEGRATEAFF. The CDR3, as DNA: TGTGCCAGCAGTGAGGGCAGGGCGACTGAAGCTTTCTTT. V is TRBV2 and J is TRBJ1-1; D may be TRBD1 (5 bases). CDR1 and CDR2 (germline): SNHLY, FYNNEI. The CDR3 spans 13 residues. V lost 3 bases, J lost 5 bases, and 10 bases lay in between.

This clone showed up just once. V is TRBV19 and J is TRBJ2-3; D ambiguous. Per the germline V gene, CDR1 is LNHDA and CDR2 is SQIVND (reference sequence). The V end lost 5 bases, the J end lost 0 bases, and 15 bases lay between the germline ends. The CDR3 is 16 residues long. CDR3: CASSGFLGPSTDTQYF. CDR3 nucleotide sequence: TGTGCCAGTAGTGGCTTTCTAGGTCCTAGCACAGATACGCAGTATTTT.

The chain joins TRBV7-6 to TRBJ2-7, with 13 bases fitting TRBD2. With 4 bases clipped from V and 3 bases from J, the junction kept 6 bases outside the gene matches. The CDR3 spans 16 residues. CDR1 is SGHVS, CDR2 FNYEAQ, per germline. This CDR3 reads CASSSGTSGNYYEQYF. The CDR3 DNA follows: TGTGCCAGCAGCTCCGGGACTAGCGGGAACTACTACGAGCAGTACTTC.

This clone has more than one count but fewer than ten. The chain is built from TRBV9 and TRBJ1-5, with D unresolved. Germline V gene data show CDR1 as SGDLS and CDR2 as YYNGEE. This CDR3 is built from 13 residues. Trimming stripped 2 bases from V and 7 bases from J, with 10 bases between. The CDR3 region is CASSVEGGQPQHF. CDR3 DNA: TGTGCCAGCAGCGTCGAGGGCGGCCAGCCCCAGCATTTT.

The chain carries TRBV5-6 and TRBJ2-5; TRBD1 aligns across 10 bases. The J segment lost 2 bases and the V segment lost 1 base, leaving 5 bases of the junction unmatched. CDR1 and CDR2 from the germline V gene are SGHDT and YYEEEE. The CDR3 is 16 residues long. This CDR3 reads CASSLFSGQGQETQYF. Written as DNA, the CDR3 is TGTGCCAGCAGCTTGTTTTCGGGACAGGGGCAAGAGACCCAGTACTTC.

The rearrangement links TRBV19 to TRBJ2-4; TRBD2 might be the D (5 bases). Germline-derived CDR1 and CDR2 are LNHDA and SQIVND (reference sequence). V was shortened by 6 bases and J by 8 bases, with 14 bases between the two germline ends. The CDR3 loop spans 13 amino acids. CDR3 sequence (DNA): TGTGCCAGTAGAGAAGGGTGGGAGCACATTCAGTACTTC. Amino acids: CASREGWEHIQYF.

This chain uses TRBV4-1 with TRBJ2-7; a weak D match, TRBD2 (5 bases). The germline V gene encodes CDR1 MGHRA and CDR2 YSYEKL. V was pared by 1 base and J by 3 bases, with 10 bases between. The CDR3 is 14 residues long. For the CDR3, the DNA is TGCGCCAGCAGCCAAGTTGTCGGGATCTACGAGCAGTACTTC. Protein product: CASSQVVGIYEQYF.

The chain joins TRBV7-9 to TRBJ2-5; 9 positions agree with TRBD2. CDR1 is SEHNR, CDR2 FQNEAQ, per germline (reference sequence). The CDR3 runs 15 residues. V lost 7 bases to trimming and J lost 5 bases; unmatched junction nucleotides: 11. The CDR3: CASTRGGAFMETQYF. For the CDR3, the DNA is TGTGCCAGCACTCGCGGGGGGGCCTTTATGGAGACCCAGTACTTC.

The chain carries TRBV24-1 and TRBJ2-2; 8 bases agree with TRBD2. CDR3 length: 11 residues. Looked up from germline, CDR1 is KGHDR and CDR2 is SFDVKD. V gave up 10 bases and J gave up 7 bases; unmatched junction bases: 1. The CDR3: CATRGGGELFF. The CDR3 nucleotides are TGTGCCACTCGGGGGGGCGGGGAGCTGTTTTTT.

V gene TRBV6-7 combines with J gene TRBJ2-2; no clear D. TRBV6-7 is assigned to the ORF class and has an uncertain function. Trimming left V 2 bases short and J 4 bases short, with 11 bases between. CDR3 length: 15 residues. Here the CDR3 reads CASSYVLVGTGELFF. In DNA, the CDR3 is TGTGCCAGCAGTTACGTCCTGGTGGGCACCGGGGAGCTGTTTTTT.

This clone was seen once. V usage is TRBV6-1 and J usage is TRBJ2-5; the match to TRBD2 covers 8 bases. The CDR3 consists of 16 residues. Losses at the gene ends were 2 bases for V and 5 bases for J; bases not matched to a gene: 10. Germline V gene lookup returns CDR1 MNHNS and CDR2 SASEGT. The CDR3 nucleotides read TGTGCCAGCAGTGAACTGGGAATAGCGGGACGGGAGACCCAGTACTTC. Encoded protein: CASSELGIAGRETQYF.

J is TRBJ2-1 and V is TRBV7-9; D perhaps matches TRBD1 (5 bases). Germline V gives CDR1 SEHNR, CDR2 FQNEAQ (reference sequence). This CDR3 has 14 amino acids. Trimming pared 6 bases from V and 2 bases from J, leaving 11 bases between. The CDR3 DNA reads as TGTGCCAGCAGTTTCTTGGACACCTACAATGAGCAGTTCTTC. This translates into CASSFLDTYNEQFF. Looking up the rest from reference TRBV7-9 and TRBJ2-1 gives the full variable domain: DTGVSQNPRHKITKRGQNVTFRCDPISEHNRLYWYRQTLGQGPEFLTYFQNEAQLEKSRLLSDRFSAERPKGSFSTLEIQRTEQGDSAMYLCASSFLDTYNEQFFGPGTRLTVL.

V usage is TRBV10-3 and J usage is TRBJ2-1, with 8 bases identical to TRBD2. J was trimmed by 1 base and V by 4 bases; bases with no gene match: 6. Germline CDR1 is ENHRY and CDR2 is SYGVKD. The CDR3 loop spans 16 amino acids. The CDR3 is CAISGTSGPSYNEQFF. For the CDR3, the DNA is TGTGCCATCAGTGGCACTAGCGGTCCGTCCTACAATGAGCAGTTCTTC.

V usage is TRBV7-6 and J usage is TRBJ1-6; the match to TRBD1 covers 8 bases. CDR3 length: 17 residues. V was pared by 0 bases and J by 7 bases, with 8 bases of the junction left unmatched. Germline values: CDR1 SGHVS, CDR2 FNYEAQ. The CDR3 loop reads CASSLAWQGARNSPLHF. The CDR3, as DNA: TGTGCCAGCAGCTTAGCGTGGCAGGGGGCAAGAAATTCACCCCTCCACTTT.

CDR3 sequence (DNA): TGCGCCAGCAGCTCAGACGGGATATTATCTAACTATGGCTACACCTTC. Translation: CASSSDGILSNYGYTF. This chain connects TRBV5-1 to TRBJ1-2; D remains unclear. V lost 3 bases and J 0 bases, leaving 15 bases between the germline ends. The V gene's germline CDR1 is SGHRS and CDR2 YFSETQ. The CDR3 consists of 16 residues.

The CDR3 reads CASSSSSGSSYNEQFF. As DNA, the CDR3 is TGTGCCAGCAGCTCTTCTAGCGGGAGCTCCTACAATGAGCAGTTCTTC. The chain combines TRBV7-6 with TRBJ2-1; 10 bases match TRBD2. V dropped 4 bases and J dropped 0; count of bases not matched to a gene: 3. Germline CDR1 and CDR2: SGHVS and FNYEAQ. The CDR3 has 16 amino acids. Drawing the rest from reference TRBV7-6 and TRBJ2-1, the complete variable domain is GAGVSQSPRYKVTKRGQDVALRCDPISGHVSLYWYRQALGQGPEFLTYFNYEAQQDKSGLPNDRFSAERPEGSISTLTIQRTEQRDSAMYRCASSSSSGSSYNEQFFGPGTRLTVL.

The chain carries TRBV5-1 and TRBJ1-1; 7 bases are a match to TRBD1. This CDR3 has 15 residues. J gave up 0 bases and V 4 bases, and 6 bases lay outside the gene matches. CDR1 is SGHRS and CDR2 is YFSETQ in the germline V gene. CDR3 region: CASSPRQGLNTEAFF. In DNA form, the CDR3 reads TGCGCCAGCAGCCCTCGACAGGGTTTGAACACTGAAGCTTTCTTT.

The V and J genes are TRBV24-1 and TRBJ1-2; D gene ambiguous. The V and J ends lost 6 bases and 5 bases respectively, with 6 bases between them. CDR1 KGHDR and CDR2 SFDVKD come from the germline V gene. The CDR3 extends over 11 amino acids. The CDR3 loop is CATSSGYGYTF. CDR3 in DNA: TGTGCCACCAGTTCTGGATATGGCTACACCTTC.